The clone carrying this TCR beta chain showed up just a few times. As yet, its antigen is unknown. These data come from a study of cytomegalovirus exposure and HLA in healthy donors. Primers included in the PCR were 60 Vbeta and 13 Jbeta primers. Libraries were prepared by immunoSEQ multiplex PCR; TCRdb keeps only in-frame clonotypes and omits some of them. The profile shows about 200,000 clones, roughly 68% of them singletons. The study, taken as a whole, reports: Cytomegalovirus-associated TCR beta chains were listed, numbering 150 to 200.

Germline V gene sequence: CDR1 SGHVS, CDR2 FNYEAQ. Trimming at V came to 2 bases and at J to 0 bases, leaving 9 bases not matched to a gene. There are 17 residues in the CDR3. The sequencing input was PBMCs. The receptor's source is a man aged 40-49 years in good health and CMV-seropositive. V is TRBV7-6 and J is TRBJ2-7; 8 bases match TRBD1. Written as DNA, the CDR3 is TGTGCCAGCAGCTTAAGTGTGCGGGACAGGCCCTCCTACGAGCAGTACTTC. Translating gives CASSLSVRDRPSYEQYF.